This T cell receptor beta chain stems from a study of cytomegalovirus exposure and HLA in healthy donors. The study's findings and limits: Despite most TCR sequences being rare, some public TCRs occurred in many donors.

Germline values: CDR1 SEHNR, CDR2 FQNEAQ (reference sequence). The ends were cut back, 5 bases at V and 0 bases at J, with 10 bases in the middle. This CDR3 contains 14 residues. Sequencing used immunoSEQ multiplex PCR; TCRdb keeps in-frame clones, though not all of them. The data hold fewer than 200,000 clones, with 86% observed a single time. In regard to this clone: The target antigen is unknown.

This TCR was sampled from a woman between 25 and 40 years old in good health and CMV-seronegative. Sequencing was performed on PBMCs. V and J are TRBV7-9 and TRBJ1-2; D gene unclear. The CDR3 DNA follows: TGTGCCAGCAGCGACCGACAACCTAACTATGGCTACACCTTC. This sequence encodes CASSDRQPNYGYTF.